Listed below are T cell receptor beta chains from one sample, sequenced in a study of T-cell memory formation after mild COVID-19. TCRdb fed the 5' RACE reads into MiXCR, producing one record per CDR3 protein. The table lists about 250,000 distinct CDR3 sequences, over 15% of them singletons, with 2.1% in the top ten. The sequenced sample consisted of PBMCs or a T cell subset sorted from them (not recorded which). The source is an adult woman who had mild COVID-19 (a few samples of this study predate the infection). Cell type and time point are not known. CDR3s include the opening cysteine and the closing phenylalanine or tryptophan. Each record gives: CDR3 protein, CDR3 DNA, V gene, D gene, clone size, J gene. The D gene is left open where the match is weak. The size entry is marked missing in some rows and otherwise reads once, few, many or a size class.

cdr3_aa: CASTSSEVGNTIYF
cdr3_nt: TGTGCCAGCACCTCCTCCGAGGTTGGAAACACCATATATTTT
v_call: TRBV5-5
d_call: NA
clone_size: few
j_call: TRBJ1-3

cdr3_aa: CASSYEDLGATNEKLFF
cdr3_nt: TGTGCCAGCAGCTACGAAGATCTAGGGGCAACTAATGAAAAACTGTTTTTT
v_call: TRBV7-9
d_call: NA
clone_size: NA
j_call: TRBJ1-4

cdr3_aa: CATSERSGQSYEQYF
cdr3_nt: TGTGCCACCAGTGAAAGGTCAGGACAGAGCTACGAGCAGTACTTC
v_call: TRBV24-1
d_call: NA
clone_size: many
j_call: TRBJ2-7

cdr3_aa: CASRWTSNTEAFF
cdr3_nt: TGTGCCAGCAGATGGACATCTAACACTGAAGCTTTCTTT
v_call: TRBV6-6
d_call: NA
clone_size: NA
j_call: TRBJ1-1

cdr3_aa: CASSYSIREMQYF
cdr3_nt: TGTGCCAGCAGTTACTCGATCAGGGAAATGCAGTATTTT
v_call: TRBV6-6
d_call: NA
clone_size: NA
j_call: TRBJ2-3

cdr3_aa: CASSPTPRRLAGGQFRTDTQYF
cdr3_nt: TGTGCCAGCAGCCCCACTCCCCGTAGGCTAGCGGGGGGACAATTCCGCACAGATACGCAGTATTTT
v_call: TRBV7-3
d_call: TRBD2
clone_size: many
j_call: TRBJ2-3

cdr3_aa: CASSPLTDLAKNIQYF
cdr3_nt: TGTGCCAGCTCACCACTCACAGATTTAGCCAAAAACATTCAGTACTTC
v_call: TRBV18
d_call: NA
clone_size: few
j_call: TRBJ2-4

cdr3_aa: CASRGRDDGTTDTQYF
cdr3_nt: TGTGCCAGCAGGGGACGGGATGACGGGACCACAGATACGCAGTATTTT
v_call: TRBV7-8
d_call: NA
clone_size: NA
j_call: TRBJ2-3

cdr3_aa: CASSKVRGAILQETQYF
cdr3_nt: TGTGCCAGCAGCAAAGTTAGGGGGGCGATACTCCAAGAGACCCAGTACTTC
v_call: TRBV21-1
d_call: NA
clone_size: NA
j_call: TRBJ2-5

cdr3_aa: CASTGSGLGYTF
cdr3_nt: TGTGCCAGCACAGGCAGTGGTCTTGGCTACACCTTC
v_call: TRBV11-2
d_call: NA
clone_size: NA
j_call: TRBJ1-2

cdr3_aa: CASSRWGEGETQYF
cdr3_nt: TGTGCCAGCAGCCGCTGGGGGGAAGGAGAGACCCAGTACTTC
v_call: TRBV7-2
d_call: NA
clone_size: few
j_call: TRBJ2-5

cdr3_aa: CSARVGEPNSPLHF
cdr3_nt: TGCAGTGCTAGAGTGGGGGAGCCGAATTCACCCCTCCACTTT
v_call: TRBV20-1
d_call: NA
clone_size: NA
j_call: TRBJ1-6

cdr3_aa: CASRTTGTGYNEQFF
cdr3_nt: TGTGCCAGCAGAACTACCGGGACAGGGTACAATGAGCAGTTCTTC
v_call: TRBV6-2/TRBV6-3
d_call: TRBD1
clone_size: NA
j_call: TRBJ2-1

cdr3_aa: CASSLFSRTNTGELFF
cdr3_nt: TGTGCCAGCAGCTTATTTAGCCGGACTAACACCGGGGAGCTGTTTTTT
v_call: TRBV7-6
d_call: NA
clone_size: few
j_call: TRBJ2-2

cdr3_aa: CASSLQGAEATQYF
cdr3_nt: TGTGCCAGCAGCCTACAGGGGGCTGAGGCGACCCAGTACTTC
v_call: TRBV9
d_call: TRBD1
clone_size: few
j_call: TRBJ2-5

cdr3_aa: CASSRQGAPNQPQHF
cdr3_nt: TGTGCCAGCAGCCGACAGGGGGCTCCCAATCAGCCCCAGCATTTT
v_call: TRBV12-3/TRBV12-4
d_call: TRBD1
clone_size: NA
j_call: TRBJ1-5

cdr3_aa: CASSQGGEGETQYF
cdr3_nt: TGTGCCAGCAGCCAAGGGGGGGAGGGAGAGACCCAGTACTTC
v_call: TRBV11-3
d_call: NA
clone_size: NA
j_call: TRBJ2-5

cdr3_aa: CASSQAPRQGTEAFF
cdr3_nt: TGTGCCAGCAGCCAAGCCCCGCGACAGGGGACTGAAGCTTTCTTT
v_call: TRBV14
d_call: TRBD1
clone_size: NA
j_call: TRBJ1-1

cdr3_aa: CASSGSGRSSYNEQFF
cdr3_nt: TGTGCCAGCAGTGGGAGCGGGAGGAGCTCCTACAATGAGCAGTTCTTC
v_call: TRBV12-3/TRBV12-4
d_call: TRBD2
clone_size: NA
j_call: TRBJ2-1

cdr3_aa: CASSAIEGAPYGYTF
cdr3_nt: TGTGCCAGCAGTGCAATCGAAGGGGCACCATATGGCTACACCTTC
v_call: TRBV12-3/TRBV12-4
d_call: NA
clone_size: NA
j_call: TRBJ1-2